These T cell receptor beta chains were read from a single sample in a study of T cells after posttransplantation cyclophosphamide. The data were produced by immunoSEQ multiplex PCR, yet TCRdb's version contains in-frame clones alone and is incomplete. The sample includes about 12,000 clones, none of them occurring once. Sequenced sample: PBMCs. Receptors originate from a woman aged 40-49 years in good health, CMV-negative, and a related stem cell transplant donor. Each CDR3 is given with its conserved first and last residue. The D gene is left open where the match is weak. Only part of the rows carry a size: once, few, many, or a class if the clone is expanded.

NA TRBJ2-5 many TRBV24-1 CATSDWRGPEETQYF TGTGCCACCAGTGATTGGCGAGGGCCCGAAGAGACCCAGTACTTC
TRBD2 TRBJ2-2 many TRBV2 CASSEGLAGVGELFF TGTGCCAGCAGTGAAGGACTAGCGGGGGTCGGGGAGCTGTTTTTT
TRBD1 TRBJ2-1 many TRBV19 CASSIPGDRPLNEQFF TGTGCCAGTAGTATCCCAGGGGACAGGCCCCTCAATGAGCAGTTCTTC
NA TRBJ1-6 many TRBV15 CATSRTGTGNSPLHF TGTGCCACCAGCAGGACCGGGACTGGTAATTCACCCCTCCACTTT
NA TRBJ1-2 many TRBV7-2 CASSLGEGISGYTF TGTGCCAGCAGCTTAGGGGAGGGGATCAGCGGCTACACCTTC
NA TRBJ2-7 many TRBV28 CASSLSPREQYF TGTGCCAGCAGCCTAAGCCCCCGCGAGCAGTACTTC
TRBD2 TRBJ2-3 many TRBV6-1 CASSVKIAGGDTQYF TGTGCCAGCAGTGTGAAAATAGCGGGAGGGGATACGCAGTATTTT
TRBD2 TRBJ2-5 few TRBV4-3 CASSQGNSGRAGETQYF TGCGCCAGCAGCCAAGGAAATAGCGGGAGGGCCGGGGAGACCCAGTACTTC
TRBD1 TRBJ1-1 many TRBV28 CASSYQGANTEAFF TGTGCCAGCAGCTACCAGGGGGCGAACACTGAAGCTTTCTTT
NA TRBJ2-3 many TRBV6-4 CASSDRATDTQYF TGTGCCAGCAGTGACCGAGCCACAGATACGCAGTATTTT
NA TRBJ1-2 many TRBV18 CASSPNPDPGATYGYTF TGTGCCAGCTCACCAAACCCCGACCCAGGCGCGACCTATGGCTACACCTTC
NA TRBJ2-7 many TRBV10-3 CAIGGTSQGEQYF TGTGCCATCGGGGGGACCAGCCAGGGAGAGCAGTACTTC
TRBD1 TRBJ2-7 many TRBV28 CASGIGGTGAYEQYF TGTGCCAGCGGGATCGGGGGGACAGGGGCCTACGAGCAGTACTTC
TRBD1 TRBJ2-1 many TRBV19 CASSSGGDRGISMFF TGTGCCAGTAGTTCCGGGGGCGACAGGGGGATTAGTATGTTCTTC
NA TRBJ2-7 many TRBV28 CASTRGAQTTNGQYF TGTGCCAGCACCCGGGGGGCACAGACTACGAACGGGCAGTACTTC
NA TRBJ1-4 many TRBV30 CAWRMAGANEKLFF TGTGCCTGGAGGATGGCGGGGGCTAATGAAAAACTGTTTTTT
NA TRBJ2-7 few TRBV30 CAYLRGGEQYF TGTGCCTACCTCAGGGGTGGCGAGCAGTACTTC
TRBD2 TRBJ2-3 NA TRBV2 CASRSTSGRGADTQYF TGTGCCAGCAGATCGACTAGCGGGAGAGGAGCAGATACGCAGTATTTT
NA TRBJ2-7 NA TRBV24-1 CATSVLGGFSYEQYF TGTGCCACCAGTGTTCTGGGGGGTTTTAGTTACGAGCAGTACTTC
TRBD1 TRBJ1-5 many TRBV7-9 CASSRLSDRVSNQPQHF TGTGCCAGCAGCCGACTAAGCGACAGGGTGAGCAATCAGCCCCAGCATTTT
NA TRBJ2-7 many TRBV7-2 CASSSSGYEQYF TGTGCCAGCAGCTCCTCGGGGTACGAGCAGTACTTC
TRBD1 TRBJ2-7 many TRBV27 CASSGSGGAAVEQYF TGTGCCAGCAGTGGTTCAGGGGGCGCGGCTGTCGAGCAGTACTTC
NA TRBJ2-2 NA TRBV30 CAWRGQNTGELFF TGTGCCTGGAGGGGGCAGAACACCGGGGAGCTGTTTTTT
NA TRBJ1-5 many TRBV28 CASRTTGFYSNQPQHF TGTGCCAGCAGAACCACAGGGTTTTATAGCAATCAGCCCCAGCATTTT
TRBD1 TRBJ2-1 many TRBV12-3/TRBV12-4 CASSAHRGSEQFF TGTGCCAGCAGTGCTCACAGGGGAAGTGAGCAGTTCTTC
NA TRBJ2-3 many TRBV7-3 CASSLRSQGSTDTQYF TGTGCCAGCAGCTTACGGAGCCAAGGGAGCACAGATACGCAGTATTTT